This T cell receptor (beta chain) is from a study of T cells after yellow fever vaccination. From the 5' RACE reads, TCRdb called clonotypes with MiXCR, one entry per CDR3 protein. Among 350,000 to 550,000 distinct CDR3 sequences listed, about 17% were seen once. In this sample, this clonotype turned up a few times. Germline lookup yields CDR1 MNHNS and CDR2 SASEGT. The CDR3 totals 14 residues. The V end was cut by 0 bases, the J end by 9 bases, with 14 bases between. This specimen was PBMCs, taken before the yellow fever booster vaccination. The genes are TRBV6-1 and TRBJ1-2; D unresolved. This receptor was taken from a man younger than 30 who received the YFV17D yellow fever vaccine. CDR3 in amino acids: CASSEAGMASSYTF. The CDR3 coding sequence is TGTGCCAGCAGTGAAGCGGGGATGGCCTCAAGCTACACCTTC.